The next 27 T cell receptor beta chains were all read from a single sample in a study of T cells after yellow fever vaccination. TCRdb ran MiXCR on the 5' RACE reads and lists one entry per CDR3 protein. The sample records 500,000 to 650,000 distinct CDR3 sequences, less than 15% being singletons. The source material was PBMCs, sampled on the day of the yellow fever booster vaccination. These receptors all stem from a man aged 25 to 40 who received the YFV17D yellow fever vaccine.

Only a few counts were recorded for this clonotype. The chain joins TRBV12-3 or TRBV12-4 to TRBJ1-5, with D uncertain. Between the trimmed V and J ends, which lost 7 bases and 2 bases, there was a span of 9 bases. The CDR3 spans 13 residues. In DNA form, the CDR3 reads TGTGCCAGCACGTCCGAGGGCAATCAGCCCCAGCATTTT. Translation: CASTSEGNQPQHF.

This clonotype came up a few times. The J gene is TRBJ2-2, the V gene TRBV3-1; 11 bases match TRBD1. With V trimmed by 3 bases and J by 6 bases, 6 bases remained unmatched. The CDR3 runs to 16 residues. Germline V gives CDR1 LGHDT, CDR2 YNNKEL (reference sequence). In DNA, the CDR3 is TGTGCCAGCAGCCAGCCCGGACAGGGGGCCCCCGGGGAGCTGTTTTTT. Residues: CASSQPGQGAPGELFF. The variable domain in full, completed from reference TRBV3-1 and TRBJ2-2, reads DTAVSQTPKYLVTQMGNDKSIKCEQNLGHDTMYWYKQDSKKFLKIMFSYNNKELIINETVPNRFSPKSPDKAHLNLHINSLELGDSAVYFCASSQPGQGAPGELFFGEGSRLTVL.

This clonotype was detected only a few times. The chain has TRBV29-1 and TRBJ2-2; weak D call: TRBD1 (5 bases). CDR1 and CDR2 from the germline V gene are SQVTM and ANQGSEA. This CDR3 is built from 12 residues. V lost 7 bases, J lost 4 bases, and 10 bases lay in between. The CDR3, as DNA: TGCAGCGCATACAGGAGCACCGGGGAGCTGTTTTTT. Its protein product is CSAYRSTGELFF.

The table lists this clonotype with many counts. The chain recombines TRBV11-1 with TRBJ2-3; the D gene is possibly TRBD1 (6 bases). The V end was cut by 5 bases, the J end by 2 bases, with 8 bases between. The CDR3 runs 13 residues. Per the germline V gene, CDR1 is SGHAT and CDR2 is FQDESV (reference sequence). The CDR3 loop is CASSPGVTDTQYF. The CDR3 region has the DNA TGTGCCAGCAGCCCAGGGGTCACAGATACGCAGTATTTT.

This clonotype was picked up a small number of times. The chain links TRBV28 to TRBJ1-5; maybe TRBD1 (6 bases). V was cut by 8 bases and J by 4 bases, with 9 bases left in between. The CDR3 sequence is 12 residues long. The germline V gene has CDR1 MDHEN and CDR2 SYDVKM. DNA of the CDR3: TGTGCCAGCGGGGGCGCGAATCAGCCCCAGCATTTT. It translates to CASGGANQPQHF.

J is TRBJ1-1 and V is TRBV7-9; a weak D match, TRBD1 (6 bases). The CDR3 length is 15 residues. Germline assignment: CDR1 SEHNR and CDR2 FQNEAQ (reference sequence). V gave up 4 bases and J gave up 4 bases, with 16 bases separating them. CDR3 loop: CASSYGGRTRTEAFF. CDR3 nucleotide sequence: TGTGCCAGCAGCTACGGGGGCCGGACTCGCACTGAAGCTTTCTTT.

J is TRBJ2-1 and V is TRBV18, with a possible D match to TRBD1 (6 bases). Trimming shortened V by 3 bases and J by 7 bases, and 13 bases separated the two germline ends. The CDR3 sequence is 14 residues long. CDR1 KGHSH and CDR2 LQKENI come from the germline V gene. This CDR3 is CASSPQTGPNEQFF. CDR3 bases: TGTGCCAGCTCACCCCAGACAGGTCCTAATGAGCAGTTCTTC.

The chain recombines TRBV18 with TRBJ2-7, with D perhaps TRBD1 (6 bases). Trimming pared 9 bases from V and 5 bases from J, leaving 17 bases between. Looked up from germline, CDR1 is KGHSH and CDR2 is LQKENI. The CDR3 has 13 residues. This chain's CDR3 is CASYHPSGDEQYF. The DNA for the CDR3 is TGTGCCAGTTATCACCCGTCAGGGGACGAGCAGTACTTC.

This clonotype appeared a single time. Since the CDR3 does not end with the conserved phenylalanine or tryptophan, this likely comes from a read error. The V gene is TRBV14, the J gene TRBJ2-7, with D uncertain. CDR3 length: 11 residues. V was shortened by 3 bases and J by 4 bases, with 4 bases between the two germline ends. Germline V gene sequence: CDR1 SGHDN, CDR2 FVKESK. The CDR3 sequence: CASSHTYEQYI. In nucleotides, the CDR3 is TGTGCCAGCAGCCACACATACGAGCAGTACATC.

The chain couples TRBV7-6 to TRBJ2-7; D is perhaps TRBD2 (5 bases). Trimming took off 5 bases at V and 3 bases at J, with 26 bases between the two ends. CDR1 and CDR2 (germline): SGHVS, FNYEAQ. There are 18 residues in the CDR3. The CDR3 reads CASSPQAAPTESNYEQYF. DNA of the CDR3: TGTGCCAGCAGCCCTCAAGCGGCCCCGACGGAAAGCAACTACGAGCAGTACTTC.

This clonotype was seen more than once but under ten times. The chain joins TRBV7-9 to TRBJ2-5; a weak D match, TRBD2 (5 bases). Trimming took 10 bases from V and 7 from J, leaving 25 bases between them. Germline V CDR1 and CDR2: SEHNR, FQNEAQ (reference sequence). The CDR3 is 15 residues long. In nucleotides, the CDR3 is TGTGCCATAGGTGGGTCGCGGACTTCGGTCGGGACCCAGTACTTC. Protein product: CAIGGSRTSVGTQYF.

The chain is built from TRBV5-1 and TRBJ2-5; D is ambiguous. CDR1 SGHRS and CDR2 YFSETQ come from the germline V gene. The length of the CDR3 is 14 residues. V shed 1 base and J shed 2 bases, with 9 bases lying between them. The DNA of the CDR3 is TGCGCCAGCAGCTTGTCGTTAGTACAAGAGACCCAGTACTTC. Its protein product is CASSLSLVQETQYF.

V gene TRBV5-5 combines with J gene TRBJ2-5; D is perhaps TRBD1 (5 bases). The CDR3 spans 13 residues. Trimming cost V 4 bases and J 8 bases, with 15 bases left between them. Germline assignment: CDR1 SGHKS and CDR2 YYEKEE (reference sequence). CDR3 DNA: TGTGCCAGCAGCGCGGACACCTTGTTTACCCAGTACTTC. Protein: CASSADTLFTQYF.

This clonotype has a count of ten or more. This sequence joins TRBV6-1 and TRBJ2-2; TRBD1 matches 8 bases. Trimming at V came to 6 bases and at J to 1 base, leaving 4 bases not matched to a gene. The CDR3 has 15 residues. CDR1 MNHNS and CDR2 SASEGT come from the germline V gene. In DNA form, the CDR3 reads TGTGCCAGCAGGCGGACAGGGCTGAACACCGGGGAGCTGTTTTTT. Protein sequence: CASRRTGLNTGELFF.

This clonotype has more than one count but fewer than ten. The CDR3 DNA is TGTGCCAGCTACTTCCGGACAGCCTTATTGAACACTGAAGCTTTCTTT. Translating gives CASYFRTALLNTEAFF. The V call is TRBV5-6, the J call TRBJ1-1; D perhaps matches TRBD1 (6 bases). This CDR3 region has 16 residues. CDR1 and CDR2 from the germline V gene are SGHDT and YYEEEE. Trimming pared 7 bases from V and 0 bases from J, leaving 19 bases between.

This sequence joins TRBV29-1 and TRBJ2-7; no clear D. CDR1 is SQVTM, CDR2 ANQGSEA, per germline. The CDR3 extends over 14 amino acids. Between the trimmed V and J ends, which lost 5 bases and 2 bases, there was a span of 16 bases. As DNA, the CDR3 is TGCAGCGTTCGTATCCGGTACTCTGCCTACGAGCAGTACTTC. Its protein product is CSVRIRYSAYEQYF.

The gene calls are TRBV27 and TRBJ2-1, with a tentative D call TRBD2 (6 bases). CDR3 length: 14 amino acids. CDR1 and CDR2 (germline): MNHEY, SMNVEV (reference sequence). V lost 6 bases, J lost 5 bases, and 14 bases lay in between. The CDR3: CASSAGTGNNEQFF. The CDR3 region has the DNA TGTGCCAGCAGCGCGGGGACTGGAAACAATGAGCAGTTCTTC.

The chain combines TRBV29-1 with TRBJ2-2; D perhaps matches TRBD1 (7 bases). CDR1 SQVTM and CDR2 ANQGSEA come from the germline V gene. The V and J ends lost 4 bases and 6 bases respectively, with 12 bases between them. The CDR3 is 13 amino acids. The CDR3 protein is CSVGAGGPGELFF. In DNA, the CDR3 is TGCAGCGTTGGGGCAGGGGGGCCCGGGGAGCTGTTTTTT.

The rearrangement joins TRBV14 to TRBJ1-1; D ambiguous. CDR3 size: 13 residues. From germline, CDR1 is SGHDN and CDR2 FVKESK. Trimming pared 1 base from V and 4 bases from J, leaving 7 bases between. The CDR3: CASSQAPGTEAFF. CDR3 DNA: TGTGCCAGCAGCCAAGCTCCGGGCACTGAAGCTTTCTTT.

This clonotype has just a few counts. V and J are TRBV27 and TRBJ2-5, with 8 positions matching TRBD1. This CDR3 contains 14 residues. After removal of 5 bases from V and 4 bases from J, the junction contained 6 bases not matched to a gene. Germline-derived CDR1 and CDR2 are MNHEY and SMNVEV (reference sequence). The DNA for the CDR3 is TGTGCCAGCAGTGCGGACAGGGTCCGAGAGACCCAGTACTTC. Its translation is CASSADRVRETQYF.

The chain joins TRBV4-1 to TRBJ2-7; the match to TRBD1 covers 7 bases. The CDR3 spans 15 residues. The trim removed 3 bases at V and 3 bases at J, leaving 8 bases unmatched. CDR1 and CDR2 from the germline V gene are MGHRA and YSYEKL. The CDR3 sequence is CASSHPGQRLYEQYF. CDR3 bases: TGCGCCAGCAGCCATCCGGGACAGAGACTCTACGAGCAGTACTTC.

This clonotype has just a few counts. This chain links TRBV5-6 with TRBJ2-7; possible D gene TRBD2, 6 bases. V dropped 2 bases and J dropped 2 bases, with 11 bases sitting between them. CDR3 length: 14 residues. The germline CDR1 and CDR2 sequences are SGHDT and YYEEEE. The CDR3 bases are TGTGCCAGCAGCTTTCGTACGGGAGCCTACGAGCAGTACTTC. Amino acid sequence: CASSFRTGAYEQYF.

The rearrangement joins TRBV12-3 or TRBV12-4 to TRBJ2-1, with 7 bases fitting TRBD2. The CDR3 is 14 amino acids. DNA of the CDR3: TGTGCTTCCAAGGGGAGGGATTCCTACAATGAGCAGTTCTTC. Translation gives CASKGRDSYNEQFF.

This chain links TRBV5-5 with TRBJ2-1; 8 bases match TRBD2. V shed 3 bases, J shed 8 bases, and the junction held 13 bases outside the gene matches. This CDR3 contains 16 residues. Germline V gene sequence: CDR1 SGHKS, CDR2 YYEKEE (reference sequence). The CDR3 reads CASSSRSSGRGYEQFF. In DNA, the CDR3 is TGTGCCAGCAGCTCGAGGTCCAGCGGGAGAGGGTATGAGCAGTTCTTC.

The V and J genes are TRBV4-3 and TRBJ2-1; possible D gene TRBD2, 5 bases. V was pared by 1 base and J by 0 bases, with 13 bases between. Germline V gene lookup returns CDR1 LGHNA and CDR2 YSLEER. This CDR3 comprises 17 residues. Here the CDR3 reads CASSQGAGLSSYNEQFF. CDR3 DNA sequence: TGCGCCAGCAGCCAAGGGGCGGGCCTCAGCTCCTACAATGAGCAGTTCTTC.

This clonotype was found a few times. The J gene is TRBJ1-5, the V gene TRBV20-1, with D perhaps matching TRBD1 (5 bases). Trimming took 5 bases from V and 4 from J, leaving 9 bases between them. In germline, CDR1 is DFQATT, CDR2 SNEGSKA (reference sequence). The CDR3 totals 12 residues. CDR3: CSAVQGNQPQHF. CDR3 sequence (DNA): TGCAGTGCTGTTCAGGGAAATCAGCCCCAGCATTTT.

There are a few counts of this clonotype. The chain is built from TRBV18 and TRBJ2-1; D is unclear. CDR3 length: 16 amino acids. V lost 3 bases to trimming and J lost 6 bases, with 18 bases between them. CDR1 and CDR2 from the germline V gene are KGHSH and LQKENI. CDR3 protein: CASSPLAPPDSNEQFF. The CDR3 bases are TGTGCCAGCTCACCCCTCGCGCCCCCAGATAGCAATGAGCAGTTCTTC.